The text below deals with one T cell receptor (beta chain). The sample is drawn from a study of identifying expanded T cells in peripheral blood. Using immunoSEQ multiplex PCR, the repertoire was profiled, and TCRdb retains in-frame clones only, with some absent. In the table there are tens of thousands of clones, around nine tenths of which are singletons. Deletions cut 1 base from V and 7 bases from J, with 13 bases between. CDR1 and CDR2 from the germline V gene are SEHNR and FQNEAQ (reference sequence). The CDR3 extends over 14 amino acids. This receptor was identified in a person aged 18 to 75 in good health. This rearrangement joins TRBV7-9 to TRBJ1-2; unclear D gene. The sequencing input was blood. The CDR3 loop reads CASSLEDGPGGYTF. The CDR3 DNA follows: TGTGCCAGCAGCTTAGAGGACGGACCAGGTGGCTACACCTTC.